This T cell receptor (beta chain) was retrieved from a study of T cells in localized non-small cell lung cancer. Findings of the study overall: Clonality peaked in uninvolved adjacent lung rather than tumor. Longer overall survival was seen with higher T cell density measured in blood.

With respect to this clone: Its specificity is not known.

The assay was immunoSEQ multiplex PCR, and TCRdb's table has in-frame clones only and misses some. The table includes 55,000 to 65,000 clones, approximately 90% detected once. This CDR3 has 18 residues. Trimming pared 3 bases from V and 5 bases from J, leaving 23 bases between. CDR1 and CDR2 (germline): LNHDA, SQIVND (reference sequence). The TCR sequence derives from a man aged 35-75 years with stage I squamous cell lung carcinoma. The chain employs TRBV19 and TRBJ2-1; a weak D match, TRBD2 (6 bases). Material: peripheral blood, obtained before any cancer treatment. The CDR3 coding sequence is TGTGCCAGTAGTATGCCCACCGGCGGGGCGATGGGGGACAATGAGCAGTTCTTC. Encoded protein: CASSMPTGGAMGDNEQFF.